This T cell receptor (beta chain) comes out of a study of technical replicates of blood from a few donors. TCRdb keeps only in-frame clones here, not all; method: immunoSEQ multiplex PCR. The table records 91,000 or so clones, 95% of them present only once. The sample consisted of T cells isolated from PBMCs. The TCR comes from a human donor in good health.

CDR3 loop: CASSPEGRDWETQYF. The CDR3 coding sequence is TGTGCCAGCAGCCCCGAGGGGCGGGATTGGGAGACCCAGTACTTC. The chain couples TRBV6-5 to TRBJ2-5; TRBD2 might be the D (6 bases). Germline V CDR1 and CDR2: MNHEY, SVGAGI. This CDR3 comprises 15 residues. V dropped 6 bases and J dropped 5 bases, with 19 bases sitting between them.